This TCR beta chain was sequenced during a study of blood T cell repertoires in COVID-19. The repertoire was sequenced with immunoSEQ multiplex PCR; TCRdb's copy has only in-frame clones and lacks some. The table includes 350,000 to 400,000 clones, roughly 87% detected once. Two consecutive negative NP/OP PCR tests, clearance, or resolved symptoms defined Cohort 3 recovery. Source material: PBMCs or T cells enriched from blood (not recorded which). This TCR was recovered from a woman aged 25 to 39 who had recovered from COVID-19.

The chain's CDR3 is CASSYPLARGYNEQFF. The CDR3 region has the DNA TGTGCCAGCAGTTACCCCCTAGCACGGGGTTACAATGAGCAGTTCTTC. The chain employs TRBV6-5 and TRBJ2-1, with D perhaps TRBD2 (5 bases). Germline-derived CDR1 and CDR2 are MNHEY and SVGAGI. Between the trimmed V and J ends, which lost 2 bases and 4 bases, there was a span of 15 bases. The CDR3 spans 16 residues.